A single sample gave rise to the 32 T cell receptor beta chains below, sequenced in a study of OX40 agonist ivuxolimab in advanced cancers. Sequenced by immunoSEQ multiplex PCR; TCRdb stores in-frame clones only, minus some. In the table there are about 83,000 clones, roughly 84% of which are singletons. Specimen: CD4+ or CD8+ T cells sorted from blood, collected in a trial of the OX40 agonist ivuxolimab. These receptor sequences come from an adult with an advanced solid tumor such as melanoma, head and neck, liver or kidney cancer.

The rearrangement uses TRBV30 and TRBJ2-1, with 9 bases lining up with TRBD2. The length of the CDR3 is 13 residues. Germline values: CDR1 GTSNPN, CDR2 SVGIG (reference sequence). V lost 1 base to trimming and J lost 10 bases; unmatched junction nucleotides: 5. The CDR3 here is CAWSEASGIEQFF. The CDR3 DNA follows: TGTGCCTGGAGTGAGGCTAGCGGGATCGAGCAGTTCTTC.

The DNA of the CDR3 is TGTGCCAGCATTACGGGTGTGTCCAACTATGGCTACACCTTC. Translated, it gives CASITGVSNYGYTF. The chain uses TRBV28 and TRBJ1-2; D is undetermined. V lost 7 bases and J 2 bases, leaving 14 bases between the germline ends. The CDR3 has 14 residues. The germline CDR1 and CDR2 sequences are MDHEN and SYDVKM.

The chain is built from TRBV5-1 and TRBJ2-7; 9 bases match TRBD1. Losses at the gene ends were 4 bases for V and 0 bases for J; bases not matched to a gene: 2. This CDR3 is 14 amino acids long. CDR1 and CDR2 from the germline V gene are SGHRS and YFSETQ. CDR3 sequence (DNA): TGCGCCAGCAGCCCGGGACAGGGCTCCTACGAGCAGTACTTC. This sequence encodes CASSPGQGSYEQYF.

The chain employs TRBV5-1 and TRBJ2-7; 10 bases are shared with TRBD1. J lost 1 base, V lost 4 bases, and 14 bases had no gene match. The CDR3 is 18 amino acids. From germline, CDR1 is SGHRS and CDR2 YFSETQ. CDR3 nucleotides: TGCGCCAGCAGCCTTCAACCGGGACAGGGGCGTTCTTCCTACGAGCAGTACTTC. Protein product: CASSLQPGQGRSSYEQYF.

The V call is TRBV5-5, the J call TRBJ2-1, with 8 positions matching TRBD2. CDR3 length: 20 amino acids. V trimming: 1 base; J trimming: 0 bases; junction bases outside the gene matches: 15. CDR1 and CDR2 (germline): SGHKS, YYEKEE (reference sequence). CDR3 nucleotide sequence: TGTGCCAGCAGCTTGACGCGACTGGAGCGGGGGTCAGGCTCCTACAATGAGCAGTTCTTC. Protein sequence: CASSLTRLERGSGSYNEQFF.

The gene calls are TRBV29-1 and TRBJ1-1; TRBD1 might be the D (6 bases). The CDR3 extends over 13 amino acids. V shed 7 bases and J shed 4 bases, with 16 bases lying between them. Germline V gene lookup returns CDR1 SQVTM and CDR2 ANQGSEA. The DNA for the CDR3 is TGCAGCGCCGGCACAGGGAAAGGCACTGAAGCTTTCTTT. Its translation is CSAGTGKGTEAFF.

The chain links TRBV5-1 to TRBJ2-1, with 9 bases fitting TRBD2. The V gene's germline CDR1 is SGHRS and CDR2 YFSETQ. Germline trimming cut 0 bases from V and 5 bases from J; bases unmatched to any gene: 15. The CDR3 totals 19 residues. The CDR3 loop is CASSLEGKSSGSWNNEQFF. The CDR3 DNA sequence: TGCGCCAGCAGCTTGGAGGGTAAGAGTAGCGGGAGTTGGAACAATGAGCAGTTCTTC.

J is TRBJ1-2 and V is TRBV5-1; no clear D. The V gene's germline CDR1 is SGHRS and CDR2 YFSETQ. The CDR3 is made up of 15 amino acids. Trimming cost V 4 bases and J 5 bases, with 18 bases left between them. This chain's CDR3 is CASSQDFRELYGYTF. CDR3 bases: TGCGCCAGCAGCCAAGACTTTAGGGAGCTATATGGCTACACCTTC.

The CDR3 nucleotides read TGTGCCAGCAGTTACTCCTACCAGAATGAAAAACTGTTTTTT. Translated, it gives CASSYSYQNEKLFF. This rearrangement joins TRBV6-5 to TRBJ1-4; unclear D gene. Germline loops: CDR1 MNHEY, CDR2 SVGAGI. Trimming removed 0 bases at V and 5 bases at J, with 7 bases between. The CDR3 covers 14 residues.

V is TRBV19 and J is TRBJ1-6; D ambiguous. The germline V gene encodes CDR1 LNHDA and CDR2 SQIVND (reference sequence). The V end lost 4 bases, the J end lost 7 bases, and 8 bases lay between the germline ends. The CDR3 has 13 residues. CDR3 region: CASSTGGNSPLHF. DNA of the CDR3: TGTGCCAGTAGTACAGGAGGGAATTCACCCCTCCACTTT. The full variable domain, rest sourced from reference TRBV19 and TRBJ1-6, is DGGITQSPKYLFRKEGQNVTLSCEQNLNHDAMYWYRQDPGQGLRLIYYSQIVNDFQKGDIAEGYSVSREKKESFPLTVTSAQKNPTAFYLCASSTGGNSPLHFGNGTRLTVT.

This rearrangement joins TRBV30 to TRBJ1-5; 8 positions agree with TRBD1. Unmatched junction bases numbered 4, after V lost 0 bases and J lost 6 bases. CDR3 size: 14 residues. CDR1 is GTSNPN and CDR2 is SVGIG in the germline V gene (reference sequence). CDR3 nucleotides: TGTGCCTGGAGTGTAACAGGGGGAGGTCAGCCCCAGCATTTT. It translates to CAWSVTGGGQPQHF.

V and J are TRBV7-2 and TRBJ2-7, with 8 nucleotides matching TRBD2. This CDR3 is 15 amino acids long. Germline V gene lookup returns CDR1 SGHTA and CDR2 FQGNSA. V dropped 4 bases and J dropped 2; count of bases not matched to a gene: 7. The CDR3 loop is CASSSRGLDPYEQYF. In DNA form, the CDR3 reads TGTGCCAGCAGCTCCCGGGGACTAGACCCCTACGAGCAGTACTTC. Supplemented by reference TRBV7-2 and TRBJ2-7, the full variable domain reads GAGVSQSPSNKVTEKGKDVELRCDPISGHTALYWYRQSLGQGLEFLIYFQGNSAPDKSGLPSDRFSAERTGGSVSTLTIQRTQQEDSAVYLCASSSRGLDPYEQYFGPGTRLTVT.

The CDR3 loop is CASSKGGDNEQFF. The DNA for the CDR3 is TGTGCCAGCAGCAAAGGTGGGGACAATGAGCAGTTCTTC. V is TRBV21-1 and J is TRBJ2-1. TRBV21-1 is termed a pseudogene. The CDR3 sequence is 13 residues long.

This chain uses TRBV9 with TRBJ2-1; D not resolved. V lost 0 bases to trimming and J lost 8 bases, with 9 bases between them. Per germline, CDR1 SGDLS and CDR2 YYNGEE. The CDR3 is 13 residues long. CDR3: CASSVDPSHEQFF. The CDR3 DNA sequence: TGTGCCAGCAGCGTAGATCCTAGTCATGAGCAGTTCTTC.

The rearrangement uses TRBV4-1 and TRBJ2-7; 8 bases line up with TRBD2. Germline V gene sequence: CDR1 MGHRA, CDR2 YSYEKL. The CDR3 is 16 residues long. V shed 0 bases and J 3 bases; nucleotides not matched to a gene: 7. As DNA, the CDR3 is TGCGCCAGCAGCCAAGATCTCCCTAGCGGGTACTACGAGCAGTACTTC. Residues: CASSQDLPSGYYEQYF.

The rearrangement joins TRBV5-1 to TRBJ2-7, with 11 bases lining up with TRBD2. CDR1 and CDR2 (germline): SGHRS, YFSETQ. This CDR3 comprises 15 residues. The ends lost 4 bases at V and 3 bases at J; junction bases unmatched: 6. CDR3 residues: CASSTITSGSYEQYF. CDR3 DNA: TGCGCCAGCAGCACCATCACTAGCGGGAGCTACGAGCAGTACTTC.

CDR3 in amino acids: CAISLGVGAGNTEAFF. In DNA form, the CDR3 reads TGTGCCATCAGTTTGGGGGTCGGTGCTGGGAACACTGAAGCTTTCTTT. The chain joins TRBV10-3 to TRBJ1-1; possibly TRBD1 for D (5 bases). V lost 5 bases, J lost 1 base, and 17 bases lay in between. The CDR3 is 16 amino acids. Germline V gene data show CDR1 as ENHRY and CDR2 as SYGVKD.

The chain couples TRBV29-1 to TRBJ1-1; 9 nucleotides align to TRBD1. The V segment lost 1 base and the J segment 4 bases; nucleotides outside the gene matches: 7. Germline V gives CDR1 SQVTM, CDR2 ANQGSEA. The CDR3 is 15 residues long. The CDR3, as DNA: TGCAGCGTTGAAGGTCGACAGGGGGTACGCACTGAAGCTTTCTTT. It yields the protein CSVEGRQGVRTEAFF.

This chain uses TRBV4-1 with TRBJ1-4; D is uncertain. V was trimmed by 1 base and J by 2 bases, leaving 11 bases between them. This CDR3 comprises 16 residues. CDR1 is MGHRA and CDR2 is YSYEKL in the germline V gene. DNA of the CDR3: TGCGCCAGCAGCCAAGGGGTGGCATACACTAATGAAAAACTGTTTTTT. It is translated as CASSQGVAYTNEKLFF.

This clone was counted only a few times. V is TRBV14 and J is TRBJ2-7; tentative D call: TRBD1 (8 bases). The CDR3 spans 17 residues. Germline V gene sequence: CDR1 SGHDN, CDR2 FVKESK. The V end lost 4 bases, the J end lost 2 bases, and 21 bases lay between the germline ends. As DNA, the CDR3 is TGTGCCAGCAGCCTTACCTACACAGGGGGACTACCCTACGAGCAGTACTTC. Translated: CASSLTYTGGLPYEQYF.

About this clone: At one boundary the junction diverges from the germline segment, which might be a read error. The chain carries TRBV6-5 and TRBJ1-2; maybe TRBD1 (5 bases). Germline V gene lookup returns CDR1 MNHEY and CDR2 SVGAGI. The length of the CDR3 is 14 residues. For the CDR3, the DNA is TGTGTCAGCAGAGCTAGAGGGCAGGGTTCTGGCTACACCTTC. This translates into CVSRARGQGSGYTF.

In DNA, the CDR3 is TGTGCCAGCAGCCCCGGGGACAGTTCCTATCAGCCCCAGCATTTT. This gives the protein CASSPGDSSYQPQHF. This chain links TRBV7-9 with TRBJ1-5, with 7 bases that match TRBD1. The germline gives CDR1 SEHNR, CDR2 FQNEAQ (reference sequence). After removal of 5 bases from V and 5 bases from J, the junction contained 9 bases not matched to a gene. The length of the CDR3 is 15 residues.

The DNA for the CDR3 is TGTGCCAGCAGTTTAAACGGGCGAGGGGATCAGCCCCAGCATTTT. As protein: CASSLNGRGDQPQHF. V is TRBV28 and J is TRBJ1-5; a possible D gene is TRBD1 (5 bases). CDR3 length: 15 residues. With 2 bases removed from V and 5 bases from J, the gap between germline ends came to 13 bases. Germline V gives CDR1 MDHEN, CDR2 SYDVKM.

The chain is built from TRBV7-2 and TRBJ2-3; D possibly corresponds to TRBD2 (6 bases). The CDR3 is made up of 14 amino acids. Between the trimmed V and J ends, which lost 5 bases and 4 bases, there was a span of 13 bases. The germline CDR1 and CDR2 sequences are SGHTA and FQGNSA. DNA of the CDR3: TGTGCCAGCAGCCCCGGGAGAAGCCCAGATACGCAGTATTTT. This translates into CASSPGRSPDTQYF.

The V and J genes are TRBV18 and TRBJ1-2, with D perhaps matching TRBD1 (6 bases). Trimming stripped 1 base from V and 2 bases from J, with 8 bases between. The CDR3 spans 14 residues. Looked up from germline, CDR1 is KGHSH and CDR2 is LQKENI. CDR3 amino acids: CASSPRGGNYGYTF. The CDR3 nucleotides are TGTGCCAGCTCACCACGAGGGGGAAACTATGGCTACACCTTC.

This clone appeared a few times. The gene calls are TRBV30 and TRBJ1-1; the D is unclear. Germline CDR1 GTSNPN, CDR2 SVGIG (reference sequence). This CDR3 has 12 amino acids. Deletions cut 4 bases from V and 1 base from J, with 7 bases between. The CDR3 loop reads CAWMSQNTEAFF. The CDR3 nucleotides are TGTGCCTGGATGTCACAGAACACTGAAGCTTTCTTT.

The CDR3 DNA reads as TGTGCCAGCAGCCCCTCCGGCGGAACCTACGAGCAGTACTTC. It translates to CASSPSGGTYEQYF. The gene calls are TRBV7-6 and TRBJ2-7; D is unclear. This CDR3 comprises 14 residues. V lost 5 bases, J lost 2 bases, and 13 bases lay in between. From germline, CDR1 is SGHVS and CDR2 FNYEAQ. The variable domain in full, with the rest retrieved from reference TRBV7-6 and TRBJ2-7, is GAGVSQSPRYKVTKRGQDVALRCDPISGHVSLYWYRQALGQGPEFLTYFNYEAQQDKSGLPNDRFSAERPEGSISTLTIQRTEQRDSAMYRCASSPSGGTYEQYFGPGTRLTVT.

The chain carries TRBV6-1 and TRBJ2-1, with 13 bases lining up with TRBD2. The CDR3 loop spans 15 amino acids. Germline CDR1 and CDR2: MNHNS and SASEGT. The trim removed 4 bases at V and 10 bases at J, leaving 7 bases unmatched. This CDR3 is CASSVGLAGEWEQFF. Written as DNA, the CDR3 is TGTGCCAGCAGTGTAGGACTAGCGGGAGAATGGGAGCAGTTCTTC.

The chain is built from TRBV28 and TRBJ2-7, with a possible D match to TRBD1 (7 bases). The CDR3 length is 15 residues. Germline CDR1 reads MDHEN; CDR2 reads SYDVKM. V dropped 3 bases and J dropped 7 bases, with 19 bases sitting between them. CDR3 amino acids: CASSFGGTARREQYF. The CDR3 nucleotides are TGTGCCAGCAGTTTCGGAGGGACAGCCCGTCGGGAGCAGTACTTC.

V usage is TRBV15 and J usage is TRBJ1-2; perhaps TRBD1 as D (6 bases). The CDR3 has 16 amino acids. V lost 5 bases, J lost 1 base, and 17 bases lay in between. CDR1 is LNHNV and CDR2 is YYDKDF in the germline V gene (reference sequence). CDR3 protein: CATSGGAEPLNYGYTF. The DNA of the CDR3 is TGTGCCACCAGCGGGGGGGCAGAACCCCTTAACTATGGCTACACCTTC.

V gene TRBV20-1 combines with J gene TRBJ2-1; no firm D call. Between the trimmed V and J ends, which lost 6 bases and 7 bases, there was a span of 10 bases. This CDR3 contains 11 residues. Germline CDR1 and CDR2: DFQATT and SNEGSKA (reference sequence). This chain's CDR3 is CSAFLENEQFF. CDR3 nucleotide sequence: TGCAGTGCATTCCTAGAAAATGAGCAGTTCTTC.

The chain uses TRBV10-3 and TRBJ1-2; the D is unclear. Germline CDR1 reads ENHRY; CDR2 reads SYGVKD. CDR3 length: 13 residues. Trimming left V 7 bases short and J 0 bases short, with 9 bases between. CDR3 nucleotides: TGTGCCATCAAAGGCAGCCCTAACTATGGCTACACCTTC. This encodes CAIKGSPNYGYTF.